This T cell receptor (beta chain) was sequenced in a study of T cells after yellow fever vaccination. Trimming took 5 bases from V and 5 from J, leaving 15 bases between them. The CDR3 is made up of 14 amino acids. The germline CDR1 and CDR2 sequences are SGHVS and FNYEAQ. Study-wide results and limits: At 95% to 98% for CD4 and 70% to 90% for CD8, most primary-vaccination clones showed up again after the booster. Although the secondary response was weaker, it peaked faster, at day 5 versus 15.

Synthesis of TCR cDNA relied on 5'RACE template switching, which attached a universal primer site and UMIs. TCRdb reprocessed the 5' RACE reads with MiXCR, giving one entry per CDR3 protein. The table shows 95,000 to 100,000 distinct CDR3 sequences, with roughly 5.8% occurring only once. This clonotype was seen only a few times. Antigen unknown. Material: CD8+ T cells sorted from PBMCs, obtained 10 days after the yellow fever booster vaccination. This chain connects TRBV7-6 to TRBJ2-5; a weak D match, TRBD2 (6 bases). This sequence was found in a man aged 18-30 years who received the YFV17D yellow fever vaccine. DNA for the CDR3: TGTGCCAGCAGCCCTCGGGAACGGGGGGAGACCCAGTACTTC. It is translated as CASSPRERGETQYF.